A selection of T cell receptor beta chains follows, all from one sample in a study of blood T cell repertoires in COVID-19. Assay: immunoSEQ multiplex PCR; the TCRdb copy retains only in-frame clones and omits some. The sample contains just over 60,000 clones, 65% to 85% of which appear only once. Material for sequencing was peripheral blood. All receptors derive from a woman over 75 with active or convalescent COVID-19. Each CDR3 is given with its conserved first and last residue. Fields, in order: V gene, D gene, J gene, CDR3 protein. The D gene is left open where the match is weak.

>TRBV29-1|TRBD1|TRBJ2-3
CSVTPGTGGPIGTDTQYF
>TRBV19|.|TRBJ1-1
CASSIIGFGDTEAFF
>TRBV4-1|.|TRBJ1-3
CASSPFQSGNTIYF
>TRBV19|.|TRBJ2-3
CASSMLGGVTQYF
>TRBV3-1/TRBV3-2|TRBD1|TRBJ1-4
CASSRTGRTNEKLFF
>TRBV4-1|.|TRBJ2-5
CASSQDSGVKETQYF
>TRBV15|.|TRBJ1-1
CATSRDGTGNTEAFF
>TRBV10-1|.|TRBJ1-1
CASSERVDTEAFF
>TRBV5-1|.|TRBJ2-1
CASSFTGIYNEQFF
>TRBV4-1|.|TRBJ1-3
CASSQWGDLTGNTIYF
>TRBV11-2|.|TRBJ1-2
CASSLDMGSRGYTF
>TRBV11-3|.|TRBJ1-5
CASSSGGNQPQHF
>TRBV3-1/TRBV3-2|TRBD2|TRBJ2-1
CASSHLSGKSSYNEQFF
>TRBV5-4|TRBD1|TRBJ2-7
CASSSRDSPYEQYF
>TRBV6-6|.|TRBJ1-2
CASSYGGGEDNYGYTF